The TCR beta chain under discussion was sequenced for a study of T cell responses to AZD1222 COVID-19 vaccine. Notes on the study in general: Spike-specific TCR breadth rose after two AZD1222 doses, and depth rose as well. There were vaccine-associated CD4 TCRs across spike, dominant at 160-218 and 743-854. Repertoires were collected only later (after the peak T cell response had occurred). White British donors predominated, females outnumbered males, and clonal diversity was possibly underestimated.

In regard to this clone: Its antigen is unidentified.

The length of the CDR3 is 14 residues. Germline CDR1 SGHAT, CDR2 FQNNGV. Trimming took off 5 bases at V and 5 bases at J, with 15 bases between the two ends. The data were produced by immunoSEQ multiplex PCR, yet TCRdb's version contains in-frame clones alone and is incomplete. The sample contains more than 100,000 clones, about 92% of which appear only once. The chain carries TRBV11-2 and TRBJ1-1; D is perhaps TRBD1 (5 bases). This receptor was taken from an adult who received the AZD1222 COVID-19 vaccine. Sequenced here: peripheral blood, sampled 28 days after the second AZD1222 dose. The CDR3 loop is CASSPAAGGTEAFF. The DNA for the CDR3 is TGTGCCAGCAGCCCCGCGGCGGGGGGAACTGAAGCTTTCTTT.